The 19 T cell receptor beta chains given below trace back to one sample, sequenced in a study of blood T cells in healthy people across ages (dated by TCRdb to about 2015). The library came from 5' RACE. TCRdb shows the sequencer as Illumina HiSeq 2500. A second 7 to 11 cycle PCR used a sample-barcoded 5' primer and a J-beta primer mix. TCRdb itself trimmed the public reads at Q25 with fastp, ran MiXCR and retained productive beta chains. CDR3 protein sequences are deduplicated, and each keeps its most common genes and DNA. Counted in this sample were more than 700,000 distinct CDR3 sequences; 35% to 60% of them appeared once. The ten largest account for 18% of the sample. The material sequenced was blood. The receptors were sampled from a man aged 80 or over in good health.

Here the CDR3 reads CASTRGVEAFF. The CDR3 DNA follows: TGTGCCAGCACTCGGGGTGTTGAAGCTTTCTTT. The chain joins TRBV28 to TRBJ1-1; no clear D gene. V lost 7 bases to trimming and J lost 7 bases, with 10 bases between them. The CDR3 consists of 11 residues. Germline V CDR1 and CDR2: MDHEN, SYDVKM.

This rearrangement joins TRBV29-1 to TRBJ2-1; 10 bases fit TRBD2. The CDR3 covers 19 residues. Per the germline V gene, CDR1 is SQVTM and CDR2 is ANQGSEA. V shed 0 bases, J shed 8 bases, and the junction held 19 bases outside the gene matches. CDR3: CSVEDVVRMPSGSGDEQFF. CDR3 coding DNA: TGCAGCGTTGAAGATGTGGTCAGGATGCCTAGCGGGAGCGGAGATGAGCAGTTCTTC.

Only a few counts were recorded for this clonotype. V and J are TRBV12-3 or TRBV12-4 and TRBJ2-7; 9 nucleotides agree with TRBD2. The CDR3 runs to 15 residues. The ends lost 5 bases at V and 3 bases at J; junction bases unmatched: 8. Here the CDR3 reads CASSDPGLAIYEQYF. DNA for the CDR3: TGTGCCAGCAGTGATCCGGGACTAGCAATCTACGAGCAGTACTTC.

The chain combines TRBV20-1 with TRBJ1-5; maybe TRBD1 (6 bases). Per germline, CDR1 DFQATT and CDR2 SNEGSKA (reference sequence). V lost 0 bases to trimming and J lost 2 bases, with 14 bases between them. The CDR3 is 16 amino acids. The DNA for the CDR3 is TGCAGTGCTAGAGATAGCAGGGGCATGGGCAATCAGCCCCAGCATTTT. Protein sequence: CSARDSRGMGNQPQHF.

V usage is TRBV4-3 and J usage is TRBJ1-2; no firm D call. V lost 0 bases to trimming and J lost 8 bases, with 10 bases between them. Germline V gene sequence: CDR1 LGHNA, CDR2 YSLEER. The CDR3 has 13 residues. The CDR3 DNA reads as TGCGCCAGCAGCCAAGATAAGGCACCCGGCTACACCTTC. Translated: CASSQDKAPGYTF.

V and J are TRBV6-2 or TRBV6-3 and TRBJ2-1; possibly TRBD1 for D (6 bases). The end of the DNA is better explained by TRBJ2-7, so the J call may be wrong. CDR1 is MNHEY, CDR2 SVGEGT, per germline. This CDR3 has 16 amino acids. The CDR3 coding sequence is TGTGCCAGCAGTTACGTCTCAGGGGCGGCCTACAATGAGCAGTACTTC. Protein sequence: CASSYVSGAAYNEQYF.

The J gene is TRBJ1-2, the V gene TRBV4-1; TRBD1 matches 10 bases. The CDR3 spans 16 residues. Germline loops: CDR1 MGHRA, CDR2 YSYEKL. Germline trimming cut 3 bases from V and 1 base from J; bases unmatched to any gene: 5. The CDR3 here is CASSHGTGDNNYGYTF. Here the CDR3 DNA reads TGCGCCAGCAGCCACGGGACAGGGGACAATAACTATGGCTACACCTTC.

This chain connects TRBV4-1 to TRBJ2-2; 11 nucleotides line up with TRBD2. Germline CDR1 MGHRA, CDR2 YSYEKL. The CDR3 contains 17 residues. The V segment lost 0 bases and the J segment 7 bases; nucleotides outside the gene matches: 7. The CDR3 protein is CASSQDTSGSRNGELFF. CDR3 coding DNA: TGCGCCAGCAGCCAAGATACTAGCGGGAGTAGGAACGGGGAGCTGTTTTTT.

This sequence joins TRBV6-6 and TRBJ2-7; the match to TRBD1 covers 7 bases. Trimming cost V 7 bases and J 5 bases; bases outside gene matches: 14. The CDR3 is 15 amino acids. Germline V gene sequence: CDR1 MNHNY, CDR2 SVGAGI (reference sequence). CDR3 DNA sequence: TGTGCCAGCAATGGCCAAGGGGGCAGGGCCCACGAGCAGTACTTC. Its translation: CASNGQGGRAHEQYF.

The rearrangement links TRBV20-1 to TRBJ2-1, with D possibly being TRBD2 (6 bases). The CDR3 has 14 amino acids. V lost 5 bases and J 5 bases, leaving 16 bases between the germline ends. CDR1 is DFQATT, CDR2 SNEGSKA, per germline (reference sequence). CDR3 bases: TGCAGTGCTTCCTCTCCGGGGGTACACAATGAGCAGTTCTTC. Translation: CSASSPGVHNEQFF.

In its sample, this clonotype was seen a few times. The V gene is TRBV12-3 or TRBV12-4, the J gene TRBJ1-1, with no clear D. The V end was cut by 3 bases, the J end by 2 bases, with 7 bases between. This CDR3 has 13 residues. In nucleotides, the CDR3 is TGTGCCAGCAGTTTTCAAGTCAACACTGAAGCTTTCTTT. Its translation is CASSFQVNTEAFF.

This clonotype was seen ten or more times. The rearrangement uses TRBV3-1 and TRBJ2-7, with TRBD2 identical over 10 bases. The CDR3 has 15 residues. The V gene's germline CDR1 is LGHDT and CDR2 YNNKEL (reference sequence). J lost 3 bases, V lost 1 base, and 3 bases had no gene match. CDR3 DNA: TGTGCCAGCAGCCAAGGGACTAGCGGTTACTACGAGCAGTACTTC. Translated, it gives CASSQGTSGYYEQYF.

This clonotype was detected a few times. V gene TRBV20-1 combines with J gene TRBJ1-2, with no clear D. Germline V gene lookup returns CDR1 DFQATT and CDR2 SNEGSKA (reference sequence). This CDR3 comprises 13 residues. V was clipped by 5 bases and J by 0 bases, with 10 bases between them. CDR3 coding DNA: TGCAGTGCTTGGCAATCCGCTAACTATGGCTACACCTTC. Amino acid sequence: CSAWQSANYGYTF.

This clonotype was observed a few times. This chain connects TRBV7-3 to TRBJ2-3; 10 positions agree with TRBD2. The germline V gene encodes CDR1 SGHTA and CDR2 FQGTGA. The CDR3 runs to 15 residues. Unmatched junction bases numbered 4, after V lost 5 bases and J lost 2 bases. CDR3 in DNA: TGTGCCAGCAGCCCGACTAGCGGGTTCACAGATACGCAGTATTTT. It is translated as CASSPTSGFTDTQYF.

The CDR3 nucleotides read TGCAGCGTTTCGAAGGGGCGAGAGTACGAGCAGTACTTC. Protein: CSVSKGREYEQYF. The chain combines TRBV29-1 with TRBJ2-7; a possible D gene is TRBD1 (5 bases). Germline assignment: CDR1 SQVTM and CDR2 ANQGSEA. This CDR3 comprises 13 residues. V was pared by 5 bases and J by 4 bases, with 15 bases between.

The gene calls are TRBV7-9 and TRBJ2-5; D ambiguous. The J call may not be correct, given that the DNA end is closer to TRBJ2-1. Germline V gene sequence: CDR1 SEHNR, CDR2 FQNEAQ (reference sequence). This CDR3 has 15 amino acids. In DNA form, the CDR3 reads TGTGCCAGCAGCACCCTTGAAGGGCCCCAAGAGACCCAGTTCTTC. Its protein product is CASSTLEGPQETQFF.

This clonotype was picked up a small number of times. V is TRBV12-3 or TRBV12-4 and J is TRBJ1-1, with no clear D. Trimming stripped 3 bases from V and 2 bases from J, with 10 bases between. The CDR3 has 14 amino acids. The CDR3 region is CASSFEGRNTEAFF. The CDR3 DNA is TGTGCCAGCAGTTTCGAGGGAAGAAACACTGAAGCTTTCTTT.

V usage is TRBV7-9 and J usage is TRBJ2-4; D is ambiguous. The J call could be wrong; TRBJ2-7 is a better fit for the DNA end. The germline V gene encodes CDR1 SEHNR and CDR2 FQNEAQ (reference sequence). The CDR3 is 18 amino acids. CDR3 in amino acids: CASSLVSLIPLGSYEQYF. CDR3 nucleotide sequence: TGTGCCAGCAGCTTAGTTTCCCTCATACCCCTCGGCTCCTACGAGCAGTACTTC.

The CDR3 loop is CASSQEGTAGKTQYF. CDR3 nucleotides: TGCGCCAGCAGCCAAGAGGGCACAGCTGGGAAGACCCAGTACTTC. The chain has TRBV4-3 and TRBJ2-5, with unresolved D. This CDR3 comprises 15 residues. The V gene lost 0 bases and the J gene lost 6 bases, with 14 bases spanning the gap. CDR1 and CDR2 from the germline V gene are LGHNA and YSLEER.